These 23 T cell receptor beta chains came from one sample sequenced in a study of vaccination effects on CD4 cells after COVID-19. Method: immunoSEQ multiplex PCR; TCRdb's copy keeps in-frame clones and lacks some. The top ten hold 1.5% to 2% of the sample, which has around 83,000 clones, roughly 74% seen once. Antigens of these TCRs are unknown. Viral peptide pool expansion of antigen-specific CD4+ T cells preceded sequencing in the ViraFEST assay. It was after approximately 11 days of culture that CD4+ T cells were isolated. The source was CD4+ T cells from PBMCs cultured with HCoV-229E spike peptides, collected before COVID-19 vaccination. These receptors all stem from a human donor who received a COVID-19 vaccine.

V and J are TRBV4-3 and TRBJ1-4; no clear D. V lost 1 base and J lost 8, with 14 bases in between. This CDR3 is 15 amino acids long. Germline V lookup: CDR1 LGHNA, CDR2 YSLEER. The CDR3 DNA sequence: TGCGCCAGCAGCCAAGCGGGGATAGACTGGGAAAAACTGTTTTTT. Translation: CASSQAGIDWEKLFF.

The chain couples TRBV28 to TRBJ1-4; D is ambiguous. Germline lookup yields CDR1 MDHEN and CDR2 SYDVKM. CDR3 length: 15 residues. V dropped 5 bases and J dropped 5 bases, with 15 bases sitting between them. The chain's CDR3 is CASSVTRGANEKLFF. The DNA of the CDR3 is TGTGCCAGCAGTGTTACACGGGGAGCGAATGAAAAACTGTTTTTT.

Comments on this clone: This same CDR3 is encoded by further DNA sequences in the sample. This sequence joins TRBV12-3 or TRBV12-4 and TRBJ1-1; D ambiguous. The CDR3 sequence is 12 residues long. The V and J ends lost 6 bases and 3 bases respectively, with 8 bases between them. The CDR3 DNA follows: TGTGCCAGCAGCCCGGGCTACACTGAAGCTTTCTTT. Amino acids: CASSPGYTEAFF.

The J gene is TRBJ2-1, the V gene TRBV18; the D gene could be TRBD1 or TRBD2 (5 bases each). CDR1 is KGHSH and CDR2 is LQKENI in the germline V gene. Trimming pared 4 bases from V and 8 bases from J, leaving 12 bases between. This CDR3 is 13 amino acids long. CDR3 DNA: TGTGCCAGCTCACTAGTAAGAGGGGATGAGCAGTTCTTC. Protein sequence: CASSLVRGDEQFF.

The J gene is TRBJ2-3, the V gene TRBV19; 7 bases match TRBD2. V trimming: 9 bases; J trimming: 0 bases; junction bases outside the gene matches: 6. CDR1 is LNHDA, CDR2 SQIVND, per germline (reference sequence). This CDR3 is 14 amino acids long. CDR3 region: CASSSGSSTDTQYF. The CDR3 DNA follows: TGTGCCAGCTCTAGCGGATCTAGCACAGATACGCAGTATTTT.

J is TRBJ2-2 and V is TRBV24-1; 7 bases align to TRBD1. V dropped 4 bases and J dropped 5; count of bases not matched to a gene: 12. CDR3 length: 17 residues. Germline CDR1 reads KGHDR; CDR2 reads SFDVKD. DNA for the CDR3: TGTGCCACCAGTGACCCACAGGGGATCGGGGTGACCGGGGAGCTGTTTTTT. It encodes CATSDPQGIGVTGELFF.

The rearrangement uses TRBV7-2 and TRBJ2-5; TRBD2 agrees at 8 bases. Trimming at V came to 2 bases and at J to 5 bases, leaving 7 bases not matched to a gene. This CDR3 comprises 15 residues. Germline values: CDR1 SGHTA, CDR2 FQGNSA. CDR3 in amino acids: CASSLRSGGQETQYF. DNA of the CDR3: TGTGCCAGCAGCTTAAGGTCGGGGGGGCAGGAGACCCAGTACTTC.

J is TRBJ2-2 and V is TRBV11-2; D is ambiguous. This CDR3 has 16 amino acids. CDR1 and CDR2 from the germline V gene are SGHAT and FQNNGV. With 5 bases removed from V and 0 bases from J, the gap between germline ends came to 13 bases. The CDR3 DNA sequence: TGTGCCAGCAGCCTAACAGCGACTTCGAACACCGGGGAGCTGTTTTTT. Translated, it gives CASSLTATSNTGELFF.

The CDR3 nucleotides read TGTGCCAGCAGTAACCGCGGGGGGGCAGGGGCCAACGTCCTGACTTTC. This sequence encodes CASSNRGGAGANVLTF. The chain uses TRBV7-2 and TRBJ2-6; the match to TRBD2 covers 9 bases. Trimming at V came to 6 bases and at J to 4 bases, leaving 7 bases not matched to a gene. This CDR3 is built from 16 residues. Germline-derived CDR1 and CDR2 are SGHTA and FQGNSA.

The rearrangement uses TRBV5-6 and TRBJ1-6; D gene uncertain. V was clipped by 0 bases and J by 6 bases, with 7 bases between them. Germline V gene lookup returns CDR1 SGHDT and CDR2 YYEEEE. The CDR3 loop spans 14 amino acids. The CDR3 spells CASSLGSVNSPLHF. The CDR3 nucleotides are TGTGCCAGCAGCTTGGGGTCAGTTAATTCACCCCTCCACTTT.

The J gene is TRBJ2-4, the V gene TRBV24-1; either TRBD1 or TRBD2 may supply D (5 bases each). Germline CDR1 is KGHDR and CDR2 is SFDVKD. Trimming took 5 bases from V and 5 from J, leaving 9 bases between them. The CDR3 contains 13 residues. CDR3 in amino acids: CATSAGDQNIQYF. CDR3 nucleotide sequence: TGTGCCACCAGTGCCGGGGACCAAAACATTCAGTACTTC.

The genes are TRBV28 and TRBJ1-1; D unclear. Germline CDR1 MDHEN, CDR2 SYDVKM. The germline V and J ends were trimmed by 5 bases and 3 bases, with 7 bases remaining between them. The CDR3 extends over 12 amino acids. The CDR3 region is CASSPPHTEAFF. CDR3 nucleotides: TGTGCCAGCAGTCCACCCCACACTGAAGCTTTCTTT.

The chain uses TRBV7-2 and TRBJ1-3; D is unclear. This CDR3 contains 15 residues. V was cut by 6 bases and J by 0 bases, with 12 bases left in between. The germline V gene has CDR1 SGHTA and CDR2 FQGNSA. The CDR3 nucleotides read TGTGCCAGCAGGGTCGCGTACCCCTCTGGAAACACCATATATTTT. Translation: CASRVAYPSGNTIYF.

The chain links TRBV11-3 to TRBJ2-1; no clear D gene. V was trimmed by 1 base and J by 1 base, leaving 8 bases between them. This CDR3 contains 15 residues. Germline CDR1 is SGHNT and CDR2 is YENEEA. The CDR3 here is CASSLGLQSYNEQFF. In DNA form, the CDR3 reads TGTGCCAGCAGCTTAGGACTCCAGTCCTACAATGAGCAGTTCTTC.

This clone was found many times. The V call is TRBV5-4, the J call TRBJ2-2; either TRBD1 or TRBD2 may fit D (5 bases each). The ends were cut back, 0 bases at V and 8 bases at J, with 8 bases in the middle. In germline, CDR1 is SGHNT, CDR2 YYREEE (reference sequence). This CDR3 is built from 13 residues. CDR3 in DNA: TGTGCCAGCAGCTTGGCGGGGCTGGGGGAGCTGTTTTTT. It is translated as CASSLAGLGELFF. The variable domain in full, with the rest retrieved from reference TRBV5-4 and TRBJ2-2, is ETGVTQSPTHLIKTRGQQVTLRCSSQSGHNTVSWYQQALGQGPQFIFQYYREEENGRGNFPPRFSGLQFPNYSSELNVNALELDDSALYLCASSLAGLGELFFGEGSRLTVL.

The chain carries TRBV5-1 and TRBJ2-5, with a weak D call TRBD1 (5 bases). In germline, CDR1 is SGHRS, CDR2 YFSETQ. Between the trimmed V and J ends, which lost 4 bases and 7 bases, there was a span of 20 bases. This CDR3 has 15 amino acids. Here the CDR3 DNA reads TGCGCCAGCAGCGACTCCAACCGGCAGGGTGGGACCCAGTACTTC. As protein: CASSDSNRQGGTQYF.

This clone was detected a few times. The genes are TRBV10-2 and TRBJ2-5, with 8 bases lining up with TRBD1. The CDR3 covers 15 residues. V dropped 7 bases and J dropped 2; count of bases not matched to a gene: 9. The V gene's germline CDR1 is WSHSY and CDR2 SAAADI. The CDR3 protein is CASIKSGTGQETQYF. CDR3 bases: TGCGCCAGCATTAAATCCGGGACAGGTCAAGAGACCCAGTACTTC.

This clone was observed a few times. V is TRBV19 and J is TRBJ1-6, with a possible D match to TRBD1 (5 bases). Trimming stripped 9 bases from V and 8 bases from J, with 14 bases between. Germline loops: CDR1 LNHDA, CDR2 SQIVND (reference sequence). CDR3 length: 13 amino acids. The CDR3 is CASQGQDYSPLHF. For the CDR3, the DNA is TGTGCCAGCCAGGGTCAGGACTATTCACCCCTCCACTTT.

The chain couples TRBV18 to TRBJ2-3; 9 bases fit TRBD2. Germline CDR1 is KGHSH and CDR2 is LQKENI. V shed 1 base and J 0 bases; nucleotides not matched to a gene: 8. There are 18 residues in the CDR3. CDR3 residues: CASSPRTSARFSTDTQYF. The CDR3 coding sequence is TGTGCCAGCTCACCACGGACTAGCGCCCGGTTTAGCACAGATACGCAGTATTTT. The whole variable domain, remainder taken from reference TRBV18 and TRBJ2-3, is NAGVMQNPRHLVRRRGQEARLRCSPMKGHSHVYWYRQLPEEGLKFMVYLQKENIIDESGMPKERFSAEFPKEGPSILRIQQVVRGDSAAYFCASSPRTSARFSTDTQYFGPGTRLTVL.

This sequence joins TRBV27 and TRBJ1-6; D is unresolved. The V gene lost 5 bases and the J gene lost 10 bases, with 15 bases spanning the gap. Germline CDR1 is MNHEY and CDR2 is SMNVEV (reference sequence). The CDR3 totals 14 residues. This CDR3 is CASSPPVGGSPLHF. The CDR3 bases are TGTGCCAGCAGTCCGCCAGTGGGAGGGTCACCCCTCCACTTT.

This chain links TRBV14 with TRBJ2-4; 8 bases match TRBD1. CDR3 length: 14 amino acids. Germline V gene lookup returns CDR1 SGHDN and CDR2 FVKESK. V lost 1 base, J lost 6 bases, and 2 bases stayed unmatched. The chain's CDR3 is CASSQATGANIQYF. DNA for the CDR3: TGTGCCAGCAGCCAAGCGACAGGGGCAAACATTCAGTACTTC.

The chain recombines TRBV2 with TRBJ1-2, with a possible D match to TRBD1 (6 bases). The length of the CDR3 is 15 residues. Germline CDR1 SNHLY, CDR2 FYNNEI. Deletions cut 4 bases from V and 8 bases from J, with 20 bases between. CDR3 nucleotide sequence: TGTGCCAGCAGTGTACAGGGTACCGGGATGAGAGGCTACACCTTC. This translates into CASSVQGTGMRGYTF.

The chain employs TRBV4-3 and TRBJ2-1, with 11 nucleotides matching TRBD2. The CDR3 contains 15 residues. J gave up 4 bases and V 5 bases, and 4 bases lay outside the gene matches. CDR1 and CDR2 (germline): LGHNA, YSLEER. The CDR3: CASSDSGGGYNEQFF. The CDR3 nucleotides are TGCGCCAGCAGCGATAGCGGGGGGGGTTACAATGAGCAGTTCTTC.